These T cell receptor beta chains were read from a single sample in a study of blood T cells in healthy people across ages. TCRdb recomputed calls from the 5' RACE reads with MiXCR, one row per CDR3 protein. The sample lists roughly 700,000 distinct CDR3 sequences, less than 40% seen once, with 15% to 17% in the top ten. The sequenced material came from blood. The receptor set was obtained from a woman older than 75 in good health. CDR3s include the opening cysteine and the closing phenylalanine or tryptophan.

v_gene	j_gene	CDR3aa
TRBV18	TRBJ1-1	CASSPTPRTGVKGMNTEAFF
TRBV6-5	TRBJ2-7	CASRKTSPYEQYF
TRBV6-2/TRBV6-3	TRBJ2-2	CASKRGGNTGELFF
TRBV4-1	TRBJ2-3	CASSQSRVPTEYTDTQYF
TRBV2	TRBJ2-5	CASREGFLYQETQYF
TRBV7-2	TRBJ2-2	CVASSRAGQNTGELFF
TRBV6-1	TRBJ1-6	CASSEASAGLAEPLHF
TRBV20-1	TRBJ1-4	CSAGQDRGEKLFF
TRBV7-2	TRBJ2-7	CASSSPTSPRQYF
TRBV20-1	TRBJ1-2	CSAATGYGYTF
TRBV3-1	TRBJ1-1	CASSRWTGNTEAFF
TRBV7-2	TRBJ2-3	CASSQDRGTDTQYF
TRBV6-5	TRBJ2-1	CASTPDRSSYNEQFF
TRBV5-1	TRBJ1-1	CASSWAGAPTEAFF
TRBV3-1	TRBJ1-2	CASSHGSANYGYTF
TRBV7-2	TRBJ2-7	CASSLQPASGGPYEQYF
TRBV2	TRBJ2-5	CASSTDTAGLLETQYF
TRBV10-3	TRBJ1-2	CATSDGTGGVYGYTF
TRBV7-9	TRBJ2-6	CASSLGAIGGANVLTF
TRBV30	TRBJ2-7	CAWSVRSLIQNEQYF
TRBV7-6	TRBJ2-3	CASRLTSVDTQYF
TRBV28	TRBJ1-4	CASSLYGPGSPNEKLFF
TRBV6-2/TRBV6-3	TRBJ2-1	CASSFSRVSSYNEQFF
TRBV7-2	TRBJ1-2	CASTELGSAGGAFRGYTF
TRBV27	TRBJ2-7	CAITDGSYEQYF
TRBV4-3	TRBJ2-5	CASSQDPGGTQYF
TRBV10-3	TRBJ2-5	CAISEIERRQETQYF
TRBV3-2	TRBJ2-7	CASSHPPHEQYF
TRBV6-1	TRBJ2-3	CASIKGGITDTQYF
TRBV12-3/TRBV12-4	TRBJ1-3	CASSMTGTGNTIYF
TRBV2	TRBJ2-7	CASNRDREYEQYF
TRBV18	TRBJ2-3	CASSPKNLALSTDTQYF
TRBV12-3/TRBV12-4	TRBJ2-3	CASSLGGASADTQYF
TRBV28	TRBJ1-2	CASTGGLRLYGYTF